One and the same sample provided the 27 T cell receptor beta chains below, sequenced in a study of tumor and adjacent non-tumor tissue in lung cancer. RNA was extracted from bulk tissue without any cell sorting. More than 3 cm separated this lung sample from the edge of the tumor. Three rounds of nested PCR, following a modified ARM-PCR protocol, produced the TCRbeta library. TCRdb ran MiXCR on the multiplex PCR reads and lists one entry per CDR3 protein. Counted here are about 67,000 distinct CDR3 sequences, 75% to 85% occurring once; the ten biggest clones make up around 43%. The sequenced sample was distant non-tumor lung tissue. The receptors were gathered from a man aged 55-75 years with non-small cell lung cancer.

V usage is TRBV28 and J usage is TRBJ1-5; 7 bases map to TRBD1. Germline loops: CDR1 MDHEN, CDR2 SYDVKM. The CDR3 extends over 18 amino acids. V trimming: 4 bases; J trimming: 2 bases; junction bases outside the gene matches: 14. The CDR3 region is CASSSGPAGGAGNQPQHF. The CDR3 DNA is TGTGCCAGCAGTTCAGGGCCGGCAGGGGGGGCGGGCAATCAGCCCCAGCATTTT. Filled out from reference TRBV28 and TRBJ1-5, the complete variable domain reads DVKVTQSSRYLVKRTGEKVFLECVQDMDHENMFWYRQDPGLGLRLIYFSYDVKMKEKGDIPEGYSVSREKKERFSLILESASTNQTSMYLCASSSGPAGGAGNQPQHFGDGTRLSIL.

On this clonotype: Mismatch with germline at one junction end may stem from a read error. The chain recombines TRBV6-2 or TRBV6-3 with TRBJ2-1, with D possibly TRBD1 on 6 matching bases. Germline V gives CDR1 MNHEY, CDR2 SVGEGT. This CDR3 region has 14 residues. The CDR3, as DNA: TGTGCCAACAGTCGACAGGATTGCTACAATGAGCAGTTCTTC. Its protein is CANSRQDCYNEQFF.

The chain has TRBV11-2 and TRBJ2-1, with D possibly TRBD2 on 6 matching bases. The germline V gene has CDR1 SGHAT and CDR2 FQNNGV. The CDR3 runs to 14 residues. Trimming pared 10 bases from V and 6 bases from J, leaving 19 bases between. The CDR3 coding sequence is TGTGCCACTCAGCTAACGGGAGTGTGCAATGAGCAGTTCTTC. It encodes CATQLTGVCNEQFF.

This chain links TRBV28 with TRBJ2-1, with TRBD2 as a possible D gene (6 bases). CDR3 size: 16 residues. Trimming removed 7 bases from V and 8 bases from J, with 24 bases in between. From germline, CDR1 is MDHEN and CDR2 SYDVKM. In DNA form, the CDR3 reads TGTGCCAGCAATTTTCCCCGACTAACGGGAGACCATGAGCAGTTCTTC. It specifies CASNFPRLTGDHEQFF.

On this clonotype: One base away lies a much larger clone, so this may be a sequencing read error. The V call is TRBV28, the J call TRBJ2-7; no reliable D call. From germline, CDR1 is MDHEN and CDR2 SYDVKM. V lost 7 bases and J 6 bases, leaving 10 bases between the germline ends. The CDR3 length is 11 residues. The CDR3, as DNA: TGTGCCAGCATGCGTAGAGCCGAGCAGTACTTC. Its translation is CASMRRAEQYF. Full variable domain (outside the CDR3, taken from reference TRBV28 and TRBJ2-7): DVKVTQSSRYLVKRTGEKVFLECVQDMDHENMFWYRQDPGLGLRLIYFSYDVKMKEKGDIPEGYSVSREKKERFSLILESASTNQTSMYLCASMRRAEQYFGPGTRLTVT.

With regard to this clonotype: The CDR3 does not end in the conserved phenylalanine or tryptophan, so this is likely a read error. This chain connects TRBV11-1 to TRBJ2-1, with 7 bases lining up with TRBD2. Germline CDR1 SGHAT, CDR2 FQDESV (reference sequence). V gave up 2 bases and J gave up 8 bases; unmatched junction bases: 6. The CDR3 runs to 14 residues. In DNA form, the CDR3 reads TGTGCCAGCAGCTTAATGGGAGGGAACTATGAGCAGTTCTCC. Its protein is CASSLMGGNYEQFS.

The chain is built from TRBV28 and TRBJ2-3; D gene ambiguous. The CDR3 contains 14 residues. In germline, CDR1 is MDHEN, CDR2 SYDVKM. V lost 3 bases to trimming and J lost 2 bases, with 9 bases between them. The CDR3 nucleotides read TGTGCCAGCAGTTTCGCTTCGGACACAGATACGCAGTATTTT. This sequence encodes CASSFASDTDTQYF. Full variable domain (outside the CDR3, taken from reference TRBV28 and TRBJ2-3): DVKVTQSSRYLVKRTGEKVFLECVQDMDHENMFWYRQDPGLGLRLIYFSYDVKMKEKGDIPEGYSVSREKKERFSLILESASTNQTSMYLCASSFASDTDTQYFGPGTRLTVL.

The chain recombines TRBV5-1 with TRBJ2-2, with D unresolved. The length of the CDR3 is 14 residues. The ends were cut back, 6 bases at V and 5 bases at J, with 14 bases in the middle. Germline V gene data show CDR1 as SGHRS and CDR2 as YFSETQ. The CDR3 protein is CASNSLGQTGELFF. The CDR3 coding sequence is TGCGCCAGCAACTCTCTAGGCCAGACCGGGGAGCTGTTTTTT.

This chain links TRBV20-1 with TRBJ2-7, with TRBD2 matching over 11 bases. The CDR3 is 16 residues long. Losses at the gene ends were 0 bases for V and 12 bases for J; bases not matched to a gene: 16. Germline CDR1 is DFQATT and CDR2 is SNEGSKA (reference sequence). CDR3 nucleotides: TGCAGTGCTAGAGACATGGGACTAGCGGCAACCTACCAGCGGTACTTC. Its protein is CSARDMGLAATYQRYF.

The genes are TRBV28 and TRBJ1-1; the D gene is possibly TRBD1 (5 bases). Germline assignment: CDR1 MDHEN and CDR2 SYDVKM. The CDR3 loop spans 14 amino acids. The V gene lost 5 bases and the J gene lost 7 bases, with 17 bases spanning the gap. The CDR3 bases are TGTGCCAGCAGTCCCCAAGACAGTGCCATTGAAGCTTTCTTT. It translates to CASSPQDSAIEAFF.

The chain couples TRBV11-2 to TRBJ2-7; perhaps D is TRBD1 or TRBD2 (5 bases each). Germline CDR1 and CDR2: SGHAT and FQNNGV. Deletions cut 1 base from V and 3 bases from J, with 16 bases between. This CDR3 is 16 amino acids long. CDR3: CASSLADRPRGYEQYF. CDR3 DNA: TGTGCCAGCAGCTTAGCAGACAGACCCCGGGGCTACGAGCAGTACTTC.

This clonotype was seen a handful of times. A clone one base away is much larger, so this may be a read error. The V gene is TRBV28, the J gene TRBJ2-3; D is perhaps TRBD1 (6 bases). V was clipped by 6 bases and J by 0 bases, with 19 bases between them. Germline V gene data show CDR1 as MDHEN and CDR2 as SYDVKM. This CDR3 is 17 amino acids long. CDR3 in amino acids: CASSDPLVGTSTDTQYF. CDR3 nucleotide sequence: TGTGCCAGCAGCGACCCCTTAGTGGGGACAAGCACAGATACGCAGTATTTT.

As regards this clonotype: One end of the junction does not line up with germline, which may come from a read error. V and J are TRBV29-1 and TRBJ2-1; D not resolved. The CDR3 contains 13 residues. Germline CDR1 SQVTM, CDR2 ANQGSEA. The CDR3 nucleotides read TGCAGCGTTGAACAGAGTTCCTACATTGAGAAGTTCTTC. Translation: CSVEQSSYIEKFF.

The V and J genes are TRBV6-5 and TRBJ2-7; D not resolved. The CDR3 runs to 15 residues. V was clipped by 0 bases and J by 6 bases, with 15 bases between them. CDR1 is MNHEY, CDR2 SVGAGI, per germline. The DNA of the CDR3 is TGTGCCAGCAGTTACTCAAAGCAGGAGACGGCCGAGCAGTACTTC. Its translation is CASSYSKQETAEQYF.

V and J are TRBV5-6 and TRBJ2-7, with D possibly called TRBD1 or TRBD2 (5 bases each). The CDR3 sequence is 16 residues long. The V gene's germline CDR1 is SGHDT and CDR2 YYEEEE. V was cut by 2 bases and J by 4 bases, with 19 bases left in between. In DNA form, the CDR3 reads TGTGCCAGCAGCTTAAATCGGGACGGTGTGATATACGAGCAGTACTTC. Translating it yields CASSLNRDGVIYEQYF.

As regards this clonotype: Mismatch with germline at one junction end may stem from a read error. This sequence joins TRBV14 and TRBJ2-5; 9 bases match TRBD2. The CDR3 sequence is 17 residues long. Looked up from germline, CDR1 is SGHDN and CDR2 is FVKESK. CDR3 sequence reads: CASSQRVPLAGQETQYF. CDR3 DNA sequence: TGTGCCAGCAGCCAAAGAGTACCTCTAGCGGGGCAAGAGACCCAGTATTTC.

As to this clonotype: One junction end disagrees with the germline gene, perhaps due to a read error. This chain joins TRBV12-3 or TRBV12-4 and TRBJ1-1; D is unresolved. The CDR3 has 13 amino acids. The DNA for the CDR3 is TGTCTCAGCAGCCTATCCAGGAGTACTGAAGCTTCCTTT. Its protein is CLSSLSRSTEASF.

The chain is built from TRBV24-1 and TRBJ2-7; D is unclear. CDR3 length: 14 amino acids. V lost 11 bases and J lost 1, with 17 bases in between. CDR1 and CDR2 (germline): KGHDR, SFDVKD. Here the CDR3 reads CAMYRSVDSYEQYF. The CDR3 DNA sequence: TGTGCCATGTACCGTTCTGTTGATTCCTACGAGCAGTACTTC.

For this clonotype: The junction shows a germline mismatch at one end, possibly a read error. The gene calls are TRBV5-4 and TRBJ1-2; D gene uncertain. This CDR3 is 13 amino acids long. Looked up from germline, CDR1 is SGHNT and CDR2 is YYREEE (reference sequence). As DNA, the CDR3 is TGTGCCAGCAGTTTTGATAGAGACTACGGCTACGCCTTC. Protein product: CASSFDRDYGYAF.

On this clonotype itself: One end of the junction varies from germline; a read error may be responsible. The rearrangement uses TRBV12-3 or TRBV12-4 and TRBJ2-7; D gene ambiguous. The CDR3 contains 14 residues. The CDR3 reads CAGSFLRSSYERYF. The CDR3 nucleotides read TGTGCCGGCAGTTTTCTTAGGAGCTCCTACGAGCGGTACTTC.

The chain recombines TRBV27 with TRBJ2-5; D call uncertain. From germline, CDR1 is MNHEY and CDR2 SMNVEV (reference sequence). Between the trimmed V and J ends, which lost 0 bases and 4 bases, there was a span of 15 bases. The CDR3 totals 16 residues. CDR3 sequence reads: CASSLSGAEIVETQYF. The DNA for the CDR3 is TGTGCCAGCAGTTTATCCGGCGCAGAGATAGTAGAGACCCAGTACTTC.

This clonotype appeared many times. For the CDR3, the DNA is TGTGCCAGCACCAACGAGGGGGACAGGGATGAAAAACTGTTTTTT. This encodes CASTNEGDRDEKLFF. V and J are TRBV28 and TRBJ1-4, with 9 bases matching TRBD1. CDR1 MDHEN and CDR2 SYDVKM come from the germline V gene. The V and J ends lost 7 bases and 6 bases, in that order; junction bases with no gene match: 9. The CDR3 is made up of 15 amino acids.

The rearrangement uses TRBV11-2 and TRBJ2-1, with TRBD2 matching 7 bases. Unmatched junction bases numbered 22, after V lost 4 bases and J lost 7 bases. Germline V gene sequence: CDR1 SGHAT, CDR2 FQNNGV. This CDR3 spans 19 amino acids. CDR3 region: CASSSHGLVKRWGTNEQFF. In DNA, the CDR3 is TGTGCCAGCAGCTCCCATGGACTAGTGAAGAGGTGGGGAACTAATGAGCAGTTCTTC.

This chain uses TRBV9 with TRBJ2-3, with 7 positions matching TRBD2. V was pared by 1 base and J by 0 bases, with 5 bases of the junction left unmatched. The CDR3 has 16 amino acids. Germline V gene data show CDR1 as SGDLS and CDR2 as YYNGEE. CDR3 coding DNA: TGTGCCAGCAGCGTAACAAGCGGGGTTAGCACAGATACGCAGTATTTT. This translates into CASSVTSGVSTDTQYF.

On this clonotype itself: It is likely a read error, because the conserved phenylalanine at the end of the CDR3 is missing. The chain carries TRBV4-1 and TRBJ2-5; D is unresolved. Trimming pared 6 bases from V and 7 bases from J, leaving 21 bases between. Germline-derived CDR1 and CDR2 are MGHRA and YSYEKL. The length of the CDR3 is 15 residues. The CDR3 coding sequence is TGCGCCAGCAGGATCTCCGGAAGTACCCGAGTGACCCAGTACGTC. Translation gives CASRISGSTRVTQYV.

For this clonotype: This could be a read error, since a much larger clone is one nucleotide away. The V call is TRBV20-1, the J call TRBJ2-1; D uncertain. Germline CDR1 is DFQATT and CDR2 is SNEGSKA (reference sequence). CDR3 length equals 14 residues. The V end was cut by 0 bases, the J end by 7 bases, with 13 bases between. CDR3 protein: CSARDYTCGNEQFF. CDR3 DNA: TGCAGTGCTAGAGATTACACTTGCGGTAATGAGCAGTTCTTC.

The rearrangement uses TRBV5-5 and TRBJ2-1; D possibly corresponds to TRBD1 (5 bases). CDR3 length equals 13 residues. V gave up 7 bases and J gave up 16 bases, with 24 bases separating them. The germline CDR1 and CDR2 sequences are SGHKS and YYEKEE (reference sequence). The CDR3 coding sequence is TGTGCCAGCCGCCTTGCAGGGCAGGGCCCGGAATTCTTC. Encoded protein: CASRLAGQGPEFF.